The rows below give T cell receptor beta chains drawn from one sample of a study of cytomegalovirus exposure and HLA in healthy donors. The repertoire was sequenced with immunoSEQ multiplex PCR; TCRdb's copy has only in-frame clones and lacks some. The sample shows approximately 180,000 clones, roughly 73% of them seen only once. The sequencing sample was made of PBMCs. The receptors were sampled from a woman aged 30 to 39 in good health and CMV-seronegative. CDR3s include the opening cysteine and the closing phenylalanine or tryptophan. D genes are given only for firm matches. For some rows the clone size is stated as once, few or many, or as a class when expanded; others skip it.

size	V	J	D	length	CDR3	DNA
-	TRBV27	TRBJ1-2	TRBD1	13	CASSSGQSYGYTF	TGTGCCAGCAGTTCGGGACAGAGCTATGGCTACACCTTC
-	TRBV5-6	TRBJ2-7	-	17	CASSFFIGFSGNYEQYF	TGTGCCAGCAGCTTTTTTATCGGTTTTAGCGGAAACTACGAGCAGTACTTC
-	TRBV6-1	TRBJ2-7	TRBD1	15	CASSDGTGVPYEQYF	TGTGCCAGCAGTGATGGGACAGGGGTTCCCTACGAGCAGTACTTC
once	TRBV10-1	TRBJ2-3	TRBD2	15	CASTIAGGGWDTQYF	TGCGCCAGCACTATAGCGGGAGGGGGGTGGGATACGCAGTATTTT
few	TRBV4-1	TRBJ2-7	-	13	CASSLNTAYEQYF	TGCGCCAGCAGCCTGAATACAGCCTACGAGCAGTACTTC
-	TRBV9	TRBJ2-1	TRBD2	15	CASSVGISGGSEQFF	TGTGCCAGCAGCGTAGGGATTAGCGGGGGCAGTGAGCAGTTCTTC
-	TRBV10-1	TRBJ2-1	-	15	CASSDGQGGNVGQFF	TGCGCCAGCAGTGACGGGCAGGGGGGCAATGTTGGACAGTTCTTC
few	TRBV18	TRBJ2-1	-	16	CASSPPRVSSTDEQFF	TGTGCCAGCTCACCACCACGGGTTAGTAGCACGGATGAGCAGTTCTTC
few	TRBV4-2	TRBJ2-7	-	17	CASSQGGGLENSYEQYF	TGTGCCAGCAGCCAAGGGGGAGGACTTGAAAACTCCTACGAGCAGTACTTC
few	TRBV30	TRBJ1-1	-	12	CAWSAGRTEAFF	TGTGCCTGGAGTGCAGGGCGCACTGAAGCTTTCTTT
-	TRBV7-9	TRBJ2-3	TRBD2	16	CASSWGTSGGADTQYF	TGTGCCAGCAGCTGGGGGACTAGCGGGGGGGCGGATACGCAGTATTTT
-	TRBV5-1	TRBJ2-6	TRBD1	18	CASSYDPGQASGANVLTF	TGCGCCAGCAGCTACGATCCGGGACAGGCCTCTGGGGCCAACGTCCTGACTTTC
few	TRBV5-4	TRBJ1-2	-	13	CASTLGGTYGYTF	TGTGCCAGCACCCTGGGGGGGACGTATGGCTACACCTTC
-	TRBV18	TRBJ1-4	TRBD1	15	CASSFRPGTGEKLFF	TGTGCCAGCTCATTTCGTCCGGGGACAGGGGAAAAACTGTTTTTT
-	TRBV6-6	TRBJ1-3	TRBD1	16	CASKGQDRANGNTIYF	TGTGCCAGCAAAGGGCAAGACAGGGCCAATGGAAACACCATATATTTT
few	TRBV7-3	TRBJ2-1	-	14	CASSLSSQGSEQFF	TGTGCCAGCAGCTTAAGCTCACAGGGTAGTGAGCAGTTCTTC
-	TRBV11-2	TRBJ2-5	-	15	CASSLGVGRVTAQYF	TGTGCCAGCAGCCTAGGGGTGGGCAGGGTTACGGCCCAGTACTTC
few	TRBV11-2	TRBJ1-1	TRBD1	12	CASSRDRERAFF	TGTGCCAGCAGCCGGGACAGGGAAAGAGCTTTCTTT
once	TRBV7-2	TRBJ2-5	TRBD1	15	CASSWGTGGQETQYF	TGTGCCAGCAGCTGGGGGACAGGGGGACAAGAGACCCAGTACTTC
-	TRBV10-2	TRBJ2-3	TRBD2	15	CASTSAGGRTDTQYF	TGCGCCAGCACATCAGCGGGAGGTCGGACAGATACGCAGTATTTT
-	TRBV7-9	TRBJ2-3	TRBD1	15	CASSAGQGRADTQYF	TGTGCCAGCAGCGCGGGACAGGGCCGCGCAGATACGCAGTATTTT
-	TRBV7-2	TRBJ2-1	TRBD2	15	CASSDTSGSRSEQFF	TGTGCCAGCAGCGATACTAGCGGGAGTAGGAGTGAGCAGTTCTTC
few	TRBV5-4	TRBJ2-2	-	16	CASSSRRETNTGELFF	TGTGCCAGCAGCTCTCGTCGAGAAACGAACACCGGGGAGCTGTTTTTT
once	TRBV30	TRBJ2-7	-	11	CACQQGYEQYF	TGTGCCTGCCAACAGGGATACGAGCAGTACTTC
-	TRBV18	TRBJ2-1	-	16	CASSPKPGHDYNEQFF	TGTGCCAGCTCACCCAAACCGGGACACGATTACAATGAGCAGTTCTTC
-	TRBV29-1	TRBJ1-3	TRBD1	16	CSVEVGTGNSGNTIYF	TGCAGCGTTGAAGTGGGGACAGGGAACTCTGGAAACACCATATATTTT
-	TRBV5-6	TRBJ1-2	-	14	CASSPLGGNYGYTF	TGTGCCAGCAGCCCCCTGGGGGGGAACTATGGCTACACCTTC
-	TRBV4-2	TRBJ2-5	TRBD2	16	CASSQWGSGDQETQYF	TGTGCCAGCAGCCAATGGGGTAGCGGGGACCAAGAGACCCAGTACTTC
-	TRBV27	TRBJ1-3	-	14	CASSWGSSGNTIYF	TGTGCCAGCAGTTGGGGCAGCTCTGGAAACACCATATATTTT
-	TRBV5-4	TRBJ1-2	TRBD1	13	CASSLDRDYGYTF	TGTGCCAGCAGCCTAGACAGGGACTATGGCTACACCTTC
few	TRBV7-8	TRBJ2-7	TRBD2	14	CASSSSGYPHEQYF	TGTGCCAGCAGCTCTAGCGGCTACCCCCACGAGCAGTACTTC
-	TRBV2	TRBJ2-7	-	14	CASRKSSSSYEQYF	TGTGCCAGCAGGAAGAGCTCAAGCTCCTACGAGCAGTACTTC
-	TRBV27	TRBJ2-7	TRBD1	15	CASSPSRTGIDEQYF	TGTGCCAGCAGTCCCTCGCGGACAGGGATCGACGAGCAGTACTTC
-	TRBV2	TRBJ2-7	TRBD2	12	CASSKDGLAKPF	TGTGCCAGCAGCAAAGACGGACTAGCGAAACCTTTC
-	TRBV6-1	TRBJ2-7	-	15	CASSAPTGGSYEQYF	TGTGCCAGCAGTGCACCGACAGGAGGTTCCTACGAGCAGTACTTC
-	TRBV5-6	TRBJ1-5	-	17	CASSLAGGHVSNQPQHF	TGTGCCAGCAGCTTGGCCGGGGGGCATGTCAGCAATCAGCCCCAGCATTTT
few	TRBV4-2	TRBJ1-5	-	14	CASSQVVGDQPQHF	TGTGCCAGCAGCCAAGTAGTAGGGGATCAGCCCCAGCATTTT
-	TRBV5-1	TRBJ2-7	TRBD1	15	CASSSEGQPTYEQYF	TGCGCCAGCAGCTCAGAGGGACAGCCCACCTACGAGCAGTACTTC
-	TRBV18	TRBJ2-7	-	14	CASSPPPSTYEQYF	TGTGCCAGCTCACCACCGCCGTCTACCTACGAGCAGTACTTC
-	TRBV2	TRBJ2-5	TRBD1	17	CASGSPVDRGLQETQYF	TGTGCCAGCGGGTCCCCCGTAGACAGGGGACTCCAAGAGACCCAGTACTTC
-	TRBV4-2	TRBJ2-1	TRBD2	15	CASSQESGRANEQFF	TGTGCCAGCAGCCAAGAGAGCGGGAGGGCGAATGAGCAGTTCTTC
-	TRBV9	TRBJ2-5	TRBD1	16	CASSVEGTGFGETQYF	TGTGCCAGCAGCGTAGAAGGGACAGGGTTTGGAGAGACCCAGTACTTC
-	TRBV2	TRBJ2-1	TRBD2	16	CASSNLAGTSYNEQFF	TGTGCCAGCAGTAACCTAGCGGGCACCTCCTACAATGAGCAGTTCTTC